This is a list of T cell receptor beta chains from one sample in a study of OX40 agonist ivuxolimab in advanced cancers. The repertoire was sequenced with immunoSEQ multiplex PCR; TCRdb's copy has only in-frame clones and lacks some. The sample carries 96,000 or so clones, about 80% recorded once. The sequences come from CD4+ or CD8+ T cells sorted from blood, collected in a trial of the OX40 agonist ivuxolimab. The origin of the receptors is an adult with an advanced solid tumor such as melanoma, head and neck, liver or kidney cancer. The CDR3 runs from the conserved cysteine through the conserved F or W. The D gene is left open where the match is weak.

J gene: TRBJ1-1
D gene: .
V gene: TRBV30
CDR3 protein: CAWSRRGTEAFF

J gene: TRBJ2-7
D gene: .
V gene: TRBV6-6
CDR3 protein: CASRRQASSYEQYF

J gene: TRBJ2-2
D gene: .
V gene: TRBV6-5
CDR3 protein: CASSYDAGWGTGELFF

J gene: TRBJ2-3
D gene: .
V gene: TRBV12-5
CDR3 protein: CASGLGVPDTQYF

J gene: .
D gene: .
V gene: TRBV2
CDR3 protein: CASSEVGAGNEQYF

J gene: TRBJ2-5
D gene: TRBD1
V gene: TRBV5-6
CDR3 protein: CASSKLTGGEETQYF

J gene: TRBJ2-6
D gene: .
V gene: TRBV5-8
CDR3 protein: CASSLGGGANVLTF

J gene: TRBJ2-1
D gene: .
V gene: TRBV7-9
CDR3 protein: CASSLQDYPYNEQFF

J gene: TRBJ2-1
D gene: TRBD2
V gene: TRBV25-1
CDR3 protein: CASSEYSGGYNEQFF

J gene: TRBJ1-2
D gene: TRBD1
V gene: TRBV6-6
CDR3 protein: CASSNDRGYGYTF

J gene: TRBJ2-3
D gene: .
V gene: TRBV9
CDR3 protein: CASSVLDTDTQYF

J gene: TRBJ1-3
D gene: TRBD1
V gene: TRBV27
CDR3 protein: CASSSTTGAGNTIYF

J gene: TRBJ2-7
D gene: TRBD1
V gene: TRBV29-1
CDR3 protein: CSVGQLEEQYF

J gene: TRBJ2-7
D gene: TRBD2
V gene: TRBV14
CDR3 protein: CASSLERGSSYEQYF

J gene: TRBJ1-3
D gene: TRBD1
V gene: TRBV18
CDR3 protein: CASSSYGPGTGPGNTIYF

J gene: TRBJ2-7
D gene: .
V gene: TRBV29-1
CDR3 protein: CSVVGPGEYEQYF

J gene: TRBJ2-1
D gene: TRBD1
V gene: TRBV5-6
CDR3 protein: CASSSPTGREQFF

J gene: TRBJ1-2
D gene: .
V gene: TRBV20-1
CDR3 protein: CSPGADYGYTF

J gene: TRBJ1-1
D gene: .
V gene: TRBV4-2
CDR3 protein: CASSQGGVGAPAEAFF

J gene: TRBJ1-2
D gene: TRBD1
V gene: TRBV6-1
CDR3 protein: CASSLQGAVGYTF

J gene: TRBJ2-1
D gene: TRBD1
V gene: TRBV2
CDR3 protein: CASSPGLGQGAREQFF

J gene: TRBJ1-2
D gene: .
V gene: TRBV7-9
CDR3 protein: CASSPGTSGYTF

J gene: TRBJ2-1
D gene: TRBD1
V gene: TRBV6-5
CDR3 protein: CASSPRDRGYIEQFF

J gene: TRBJ2-5
D gene: .
V gene: TRBV7-9
CDR3 protein: CASSLNPRAGETQYF

J gene: TRBJ1-2
D gene: TRBD1
V gene: TRBV5-4
CDR3 protein: CASSLDRDYGYTF

J gene: TRBJ2-6
D gene: .
V gene: TRBV4-3
CDR3 protein: CASSQDVGTGANVLTF

J gene: TRBJ1-3
D gene: .
V gene: TRBV5-6
CDR3 protein: CASSLGGNTIYF

J gene: TRBJ1-1
D gene: .
V gene: TRBV15
CDR3 protein: CATSIDFGTENTEAFF

J gene: TRBJ2-3
D gene: TRBD2
V gene: TRBV12-5
CDR3 protein: CASGDLSGGSTDTQYF

J gene: TRBJ2-3
D gene: .
V gene: TRBV5-1
CDR3 protein: CASSLEGSTDTQYF

J gene: TRBJ1-5
D gene: .
V gene: TRBV6-5
CDR3 protein: CASGLRGGPQHF

J gene: TRBJ2-1
D gene: TRBD2
V gene: TRBV2
CDR3 protein: CASNVAGENNEQFF

J gene: TRBJ2-7
D gene: .
V gene: TRBV28
CDR3 protein: CASSFGSTYEQYF

J gene: TRBJ2-7
D gene: .
V gene: TRBV11-1
CDR3 protein: CASSFPGTPYEQYF

J gene: TRBJ1-2
D gene: .
V gene: TRBV9
CDR3 protein: CASSALSAGNYGYTF

J gene: TRBJ2-6
D gene: TRBD1
V gene: TRBV12-5
CDR3 protein: CASGQTGTVISGANVLTF

J gene: TRBJ1-3
D gene: TRBD1
V gene: TRBV18
CDR3 protein: CASSPASGGSSGNTIYF

J gene: TRBJ2-3
D gene: TRBD1
V gene: TRBV5-6
CDR3 protein: CASRRPGQGSSTDTQYF

J gene: TRBJ2-7
D gene: .
V gene: TRBV7-9
CDR3 protein: CASSLMMGYEQYF

J gene: TRBJ2-5
D gene: .
V gene: TRBV2
CDR3 protein: CASSEQGRWQETQYF

J gene: TRBJ2-7
D gene: TRBD2
V gene: TRBV4-1
CDR3 protein: CASSQATSGSSYEQYF

J gene: TRBJ2-4
D gene: TRBD1
V gene: TRBV5-1
CDR3 protein: CASSLGQGLIKNIQYF

J gene: TRBJ1-3
D gene: .
V gene: TRBV5-8
CDR3 protein: CASSGLDRPPSGNTIYF

J gene: TRBJ1-5
D gene: .
V gene: TRBV6-1
CDR3 protein: CASSTGTVNQPQHF

J gene: TRBJ1-5
D gene: .
V gene: TRBV5-4
CDR3 protein: CASSYKGDSQPQHF

J gene: TRBJ2-1
D gene: .
V gene: TRBV11-2
CDR3 protein: CASSYYNEQFF